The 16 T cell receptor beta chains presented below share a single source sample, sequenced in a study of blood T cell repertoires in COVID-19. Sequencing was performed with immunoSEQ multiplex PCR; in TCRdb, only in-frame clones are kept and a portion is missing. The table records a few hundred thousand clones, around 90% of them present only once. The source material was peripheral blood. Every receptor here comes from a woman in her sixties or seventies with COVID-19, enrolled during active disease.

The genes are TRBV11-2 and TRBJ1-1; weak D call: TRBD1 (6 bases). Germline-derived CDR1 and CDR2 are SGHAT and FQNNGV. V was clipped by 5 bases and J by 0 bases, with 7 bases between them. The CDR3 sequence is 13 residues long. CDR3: CASSRDMNTEAFF. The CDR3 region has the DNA TGTGCCAGCAGCCGGGACATGAACACTGAAGCTTTCTTT. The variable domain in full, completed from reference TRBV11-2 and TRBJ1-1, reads EAGVAQSPRYKIIEKRQSVAFWCNPISGHATLYWYQQILGQGPKLLIQFQNNGVVDDSQLPKDRFSAERLKGVDSTLKIQPAKLEDSAVYLCASSRDMNTEAFFGQGTRLTVV.

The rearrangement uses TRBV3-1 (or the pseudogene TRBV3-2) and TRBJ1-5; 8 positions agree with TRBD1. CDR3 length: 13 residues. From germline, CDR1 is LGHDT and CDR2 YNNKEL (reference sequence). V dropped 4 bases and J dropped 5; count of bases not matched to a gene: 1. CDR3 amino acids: CASSPTGDQPQHF. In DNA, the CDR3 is TGTGCCAGCAGCCCGACAGGGGATCAGCCCCAGCATTTT.

In nucleotides, the CDR3 is TGTGCCAGCAGCGTTGACAGGGGAAGGGAAACCCAGTACTTC. Amino acids: CASSVDRGRETQYF. The chain links TRBV9 to TRBJ2-5, with 8 bases aligning to TRBD1. The CDR3 is 14 amino acids. Per the germline V gene, CDR1 is SGDLS and CDR2 is YYNGEE. J lost 8 bases, V lost 2 bases, and 8 bases had no gene match.

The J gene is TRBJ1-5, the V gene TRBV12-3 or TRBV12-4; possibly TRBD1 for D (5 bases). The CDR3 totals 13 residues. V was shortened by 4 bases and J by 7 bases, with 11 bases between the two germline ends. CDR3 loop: CASSSAGTQPQHF. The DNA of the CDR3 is TGTGCCAGCAGTTCCGCGGGGACCCAGCCCCAGCATTTT.

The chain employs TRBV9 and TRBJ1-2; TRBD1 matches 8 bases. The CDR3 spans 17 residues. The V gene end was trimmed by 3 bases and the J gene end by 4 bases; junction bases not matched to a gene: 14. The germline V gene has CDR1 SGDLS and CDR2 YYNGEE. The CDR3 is CASSAEDRARLVYGYTF. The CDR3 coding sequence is TGTGCCAGCAGCGCTGAGGACAGGGCTAGGTTGGTCTATGGCTACACCTTC.

CDR3: CAASIQDQPQHF. The CDR3 DNA sequence: TGTGCCGCTTCCATACAAGATCAGCCCCAGCATTTT. The rearrangement links TRBV19 to TRBJ1-5; D ambiguous. The CDR3 runs 12 residues. Germline values: CDR1 LNHDA, CDR2 SQIVND (reference sequence). V was clipped by 11 bases and J by 5 bases, with 13 bases between them.

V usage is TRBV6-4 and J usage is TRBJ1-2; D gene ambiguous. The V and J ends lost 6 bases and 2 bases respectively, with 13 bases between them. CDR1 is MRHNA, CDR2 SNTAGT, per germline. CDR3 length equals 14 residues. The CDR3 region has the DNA TGTGCCAGCAGGACATACATTAGAAACTATGGCTACACCTTC. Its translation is CASRTYIRNYGYTF.

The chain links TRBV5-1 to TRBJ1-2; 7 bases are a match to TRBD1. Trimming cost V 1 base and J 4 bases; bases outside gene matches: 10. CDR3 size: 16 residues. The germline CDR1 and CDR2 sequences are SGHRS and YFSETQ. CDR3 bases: TGCGCCAGCAGCTTGTCGCCAGGGGGTGAGGGCTATGGCTACACCTTC. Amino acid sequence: CASSLSPGGEGYGYTF.

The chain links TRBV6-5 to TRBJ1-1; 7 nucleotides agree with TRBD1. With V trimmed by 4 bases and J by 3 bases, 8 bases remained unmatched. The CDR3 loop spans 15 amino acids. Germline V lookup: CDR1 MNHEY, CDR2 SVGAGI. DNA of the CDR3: TGTGCCAGCAGTTTTCGTATCGACAGGGACACTGAAGCTTTCTTT. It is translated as CASSFRIDRDTEAFF.

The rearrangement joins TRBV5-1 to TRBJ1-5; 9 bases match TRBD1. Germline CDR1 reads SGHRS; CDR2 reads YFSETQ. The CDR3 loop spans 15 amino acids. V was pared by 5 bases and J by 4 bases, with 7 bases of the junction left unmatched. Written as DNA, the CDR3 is TGCGCCAGCAGATGGACAGGGGAAGAGAATCAGCCCCAGCATTTT. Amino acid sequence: CASRWTGEENQPQHF. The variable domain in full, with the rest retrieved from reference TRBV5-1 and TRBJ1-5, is KAGVTQTPRYLIKTRGQQVTLSCSPISGHRSVSWYQQTPGQGLQFLFEYFSETQRNKGNFPGRFSGRQFSNSRSEMNVSTLELGDSALYLCASRWTGEENQPQHFGDGTRLSIL.

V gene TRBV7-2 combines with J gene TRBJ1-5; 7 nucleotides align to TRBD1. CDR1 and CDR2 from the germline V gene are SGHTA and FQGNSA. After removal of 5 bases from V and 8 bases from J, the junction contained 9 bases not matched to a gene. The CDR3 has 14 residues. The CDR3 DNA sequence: TGTGCCAGCAGCCCGATGACAGGGACGGAGCCCCAGCATTTT. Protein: CASSPMTGTEPQHF.

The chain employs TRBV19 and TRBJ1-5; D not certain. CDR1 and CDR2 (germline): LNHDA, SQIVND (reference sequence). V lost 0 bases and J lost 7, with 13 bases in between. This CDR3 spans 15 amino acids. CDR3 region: CASSIEGSRGQPQHF. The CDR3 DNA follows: TGTGCCAGTAGTATAGAGGGATCTCGAGGGCAGCCCCAGCATTTT.

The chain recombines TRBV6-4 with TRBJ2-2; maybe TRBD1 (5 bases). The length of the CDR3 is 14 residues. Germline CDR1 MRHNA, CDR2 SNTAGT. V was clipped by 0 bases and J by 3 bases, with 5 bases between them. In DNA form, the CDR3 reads TGTGCCAGCAGTGACTCGACAGACACCGGGGAGCTGTTTTTT. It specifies CASSDSTDTGELFF.

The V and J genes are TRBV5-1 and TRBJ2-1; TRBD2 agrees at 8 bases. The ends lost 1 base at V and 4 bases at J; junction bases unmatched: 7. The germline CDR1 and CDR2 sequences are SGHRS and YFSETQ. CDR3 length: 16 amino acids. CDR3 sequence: CASSLLLAGNYNEQFF. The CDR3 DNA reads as TGCGCCAGCAGCTTGTTATTAGCGGGGAATTACAATGAGCAGTTCTTC.

The CDR3 bases are TGTGCCAGCAGCCCCCGAGGGGGCGGGGAGCTGTTTTTT. Translation gives CASSPRGGGELFF. The chain carries TRBV14 and TRBJ2-2; a weak D match, TRBD1 (6 bases). The CDR3 has 13 residues. Germline CDR1 and CDR2: SGHDN and FVKESK. Trimming took off 4 bases at V and 7 bases at J, with 10 bases between the two ends. Variable domain in full (rest from reference TRBV14 and TRBJ2-2): EAGVTQFPSHSVIEKGQTVTLRCDPISGHDNLYWYRRVMGKEIKFLLHFVKESKQDESGMPNNRFLAERTGGTYSTLKVQPAELEDSGVYFCASSPRGGGELFFGEGSRLTVL.

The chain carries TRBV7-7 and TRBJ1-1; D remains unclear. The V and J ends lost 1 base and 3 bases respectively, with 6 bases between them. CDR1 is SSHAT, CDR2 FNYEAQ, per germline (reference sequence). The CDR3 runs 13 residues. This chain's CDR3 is CASSLGPDTEAFF. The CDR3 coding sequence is TGTGCCAGCAGCTTAGGTCCCGACACTGAAGCTTTCTTT. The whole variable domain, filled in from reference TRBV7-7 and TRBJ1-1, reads GAGVSQSPRYKVTKRGQDVTLRCDPISSHATLYWYQQALGQGPEFLTYFNYEAQPDKSGLPSDRFSAERPEGSISTLTIQRTEQRDSAMYRCASSLGPDTEAFFGQGTRLTVV.